These 24 T cell receptor beta chains originate from one sample sequenced in a study of blood T cell repertoires in COVID-19. Profiled with immunoSEQ multiplex PCR; TCRdb holds only in-frame clones, not every one. The sample has hundreds of thousands of clones, under 95% seen once. Sample: peripheral blood. The receptors here all came from a woman aged 18-35 years who had recovered from COVID-19.

The chain joins TRBV4-3 to TRBJ1-1, with D hard to call. The CDR3 has 16 amino acids. V lost 1 base to trimming and J lost 6 bases, with 18 bases between them. Germline loops: CDR1 LGHNA, CDR2 YSLEER. CDR3 bases: TGCGCCAGCAGCCAAGGGTGGGAGGTGGGCGGGTCTGAAGCTTTCTTT. Protein: CASSQGWEVGGSEAFF.

This chain connects TRBV5-5 to TRBJ2-7; maybe TRBD2 (6 bases). Germline V gene sequence: CDR1 SGHKS, CDR2 YYEKEE (reference sequence). Trimming left V 2 bases short and J 12 bases short, with 21 bases between. The CDR3 covers 14 residues. The CDR3 reads CASSLNPGLQRLYV. CDR3 nucleotides: TGTGCCAGCAGCTTAAACCCGGGACTGCAGCGACTGTACGTC.

The rearrangement uses TRBV28 and TRBJ2-7, with D possibly matching TRBD1 (5 bases). V dropped 4 bases and J dropped 0 bases, with 13 bases sitting between them. The CDR3 covers 15 residues. CDR1 MDHEN and CDR2 SYDVKM come from the germline V gene. For the CDR3, the DNA is TGTGCCAGCAGTTCCCAGGGCAGGAGCTCCTACGAGCAGTACGTC. It translates to CASSSQGRSSYEQYV.

V gene TRBV24-1 combines with J gene TRBJ2-3, with TRBD2 as a possible D gene (7 bases). Germline CDR1 is KGHDR and CDR2 is SFDVKD. V lost 3 bases and J lost 2, with 14 bases in between. This CDR3 is 16 amino acids long. The CDR3 coding sequence is TGTGCCACCAGTGATGGGGGGGCGGGACTCACAGATACGCAGTATTTT. Its protein product is CATSDGGAGLTDTQYF.

The chain couples TRBV7-2 to TRBJ1-2; the D gene is possibly TRBD1 (5 bases). Trimming stripped 6 bases from V and 4 bases from J, with 15 bases between. Germline assignment: CDR1 SGHTA and CDR2 FQGNSA. The CDR3 sequence is 14 residues long. The chain's CDR3 is CASRQSAGGYGYTF. The CDR3 DNA is TGTGCCAGCAGGCAAAGCGCCGGGGGCTATGGCTACACCTTC.

CDR3 protein: CATSRQGADQPQHF. The CDR3 nucleotides read TGTGCCACTTCTCGTCAGGGGGCGGATCAGCCCCAGCATTTT. The chain uses TRBV27 and TRBJ1-5, with TRBD1 matching over 8 bases. This CDR3 is built from 14 residues. Trimming took 10 bases from V and 5 from J; bases not matched to a gene: 10. CDR1 and CDR2 (germline): MNHEY, SMNVEV (reference sequence).

This chain uses TRBV4-3 with TRBJ1-1, with 7 bases aligning to TRBD1. The length of the CDR3 is 15 residues. The J segment lost 5 bases and the V segment lost 1 base, leaving 7 bases of the junction unmatched. Germline V gene data show CDR1 as LGHNA and CDR2 as YSLEER. The CDR3 DNA follows: TGCGCCAGCAGCCAAGTAAGAGGGGGCGCTACTGAAGCTTTCTTT. Its translation: CASSQVRGGATEAFF.

The rearrangement uses TRBV2 and TRBJ2-3; a possible D gene is TRBD2 (5 bases). The CDR3 runs 14 residues. V was clipped by 8 bases and J by 2 bases, with 14 bases between them. Per germline, CDR1 SNHLY and CDR2 FYNNEI. CDR3 protein: CASRRGLSTDTQYF. DNA for the CDR3: TGTGCCAGCCGCCGCGGACTCTCCACAGATACGCAGTATTTT.

The chain couples TRBV7-9 to TRBJ2-3; 8 bases map to TRBD1. Per germline, CDR1 SEHNR and CDR2 FQNEAQ (reference sequence). Unmatched junction bases numbered 9, after V lost 5 bases and J lost 2 bases. This CDR3 spans 16 amino acids. The CDR3 DNA is TGTGCCAGCAGCCCCCGGACAGGGCGGAACACAGATACGCAGTATTTT. It encodes CASSPRTGRNTDTQYF.

The chain is built from TRBV7-2 and TRBJ2-3; D may be TRBD1 (8 bases). The CDR3 length is 15 residues. The germline V gene has CDR1 SGHTA and CDR2 FQGNSA. V lost 3 bases and J 1 base, leaving 11 bases between the germline ends. The CDR3 reads CASSFTGGGTDTQYF. CDR3 DNA: TGTGCCAGCAGCTTTACAGGGGGGGGCACAGATACGCAGTATTTT.

This sequence joins TRBV5-1 and TRBJ2-1, with TRBD1 as a possible D gene (6 bases). The V gene lost 6 bases and the J gene lost 3 bases, with 13 bases spanning the gap. The CDR3 covers 14 residues. CDR1 is SGHRS, CDR2 YFSETQ, per germline. The CDR3 spells CASKLQGNYNEQFF. In DNA, the CDR3 is TGCGCCAGCAAGCTTCAGGGGAACTACAATGAGCAGTTCTTC.

The chain joins TRBV5-4 to TRBJ2-5, with 10 bases lining up with TRBD2. The CDR3 has 15 residues. The V segment lost 1 base and the J segment 3 bases; nucleotides outside the gene matches: 3. CDR1 and CDR2 from the germline V gene are SGHNT and YYREEE (reference sequence). The CDR3 sequence is CASSLTSGIEETQYF. In nucleotides, the CDR3 is TGTGCCAGCAGCTTGACTAGCGGGATAGAAGAGACCCAGTACTTC. Filled out from reference TRBV5-4 and TRBJ2-5, the complete variable domain reads ETGVTQSPTHLIKTRGQQVTLRCSSQSGHNTVSWYQQALGQGPQFIFQYYREEENGRGNFPPRFSGLQFPNYSSELNVNALELDDSALYLCASSLTSGIEETQYFGPGTRLLVL.

The chain joins TRBV7-9 to TRBJ2-7; TRBD2 matches 13 bases. V was clipped by 5 bases and J by 2 bases; unmatched bases: 6. Germline values: CDR1 SEHNR, CDR2 FQNEAQ (reference sequence). This CDR3 region has 16 residues. CDR3 DNA sequence: TGTGCCAGCAGCGTTGGACTAGCGGGGGAAACCTACGAGCAGTACGTC. Its protein product is CASSVGLAGETYEQYV.

This clone was seen a single time. The chain joins TRBV19 to TRBJ2-3, with 8 bases matching TRBD1. Looked up from germline, CDR1 is LNHDA and CDR2 is SQIVND (reference sequence). V gave up 4 bases and J gave up 3 bases; unmatched junction bases: 3. The CDR3 totals 14 residues. CDR3 nucleotide sequence: TGTGCCAGTAGTACAAGACAGGGGACAGATACGCAGTATTTT. It translates to CASSTRQGTDTQYF.

J is TRBJ1-3 and V is TRBV7-2, with D maybe TRBD1 (5 bases). V gave up 1 base and J gave up 1 base, with 11 bases separating them. The germline V gene encodes CDR1 SGHTA and CDR2 FQGNSA. The CDR3 loop spans 16 amino acids. The CDR3 protein is CASSLGTRASGNTIYF. The CDR3 DNA reads as TGTGCCAGCAGCTTAGGGACACGAGCATCTGGAAACACCATATATTTT.

This chain links TRBV29-1 with TRBJ2-1, with 9 nucleotides matching TRBD2. There are 13 residues in the CDR3. Germline CDR1 SQVTM, CDR2 ANQGSEA. V lost 8 bases to trimming and J lost 4 bases; unmatched junction nucleotides: 6. The CDR3 coding sequence is TGCAGCTGGACTAGCGAGCTATACAATGAGCAGTTCTTC. Protein: CSWTSELYNEQFF.

The chain employs TRBV24-1 and TRBJ2-1, with D perhaps matching TRBD2 (5 bases). The germline V gene has CDR1 KGHDR and CDR2 SFDVKD. Trimming left V 4 bases short and J 4 bases short, with 16 bases between. The CDR3 sequence is 16 residues long. CDR3 sequence (DNA): TGTGCCACCAGTGACCCTTGGGAGACGAAGTACAATGAGCAGTTCTTC. Translated: CATSDPWETKYNEQFF.

The chain carries TRBV6-5 and TRBJ1-4; 7 bases are shared with TRBD1. Looked up from germline, CDR1 is MNHEY and CDR2 is SVGAGI. J lost 5 bases, V lost 7 bases, and 7 bases had no gene match. CDR3 length equals 14 residues. In nucleotides, the CDR3 is TGTGCCAGCAATAACAGGGGTTACAATGAAAAACTGTTTTTT. Encoded protein: CASNNRGYNEKLFF.

A few counts support this clone. The chain carries TRBV7-9 and TRBJ2-2; the match to TRBD2 covers 9 bases. V lost 3 bases to trimming and J lost 4 bases; unmatched junction nucleotides: 6. CDR1 SEHNR and CDR2 FQNEAQ come from the germline V gene (reference sequence). The CDR3 is 16 amino acids. The CDR3 sequence is CASSLWRGRGTGELFF. The CDR3 nucleotides are TGTGCCAGCAGCTTGTGGCGCGGGAGGGGCACCGGGGAGCTGTTTTTT.

The chain links TRBV30 to TRBJ1-3; D might be TRBD1 (6 bases). The germline CDR1 and CDR2 sequences are GTSNPN and SVGIG (reference sequence). V was pared by 2 bases and J by 4 bases, with 12 bases between. The CDR3 runs to 14 residues. The CDR3 protein is CAWSPGHRGNTIYF. The CDR3 region has the DNA TGTGCCTGGAGTCCGGGACATAGGGGAAACACCATATATTTT. The whole variable domain, filled in from reference TRBV30 and TRBJ1-3, reads SQTIHQWPATLVQPVGSPLSLECTVEGTSNPNLYWYRQAAGRGLQLLFYSVGIGQISSEVPQNLSASRPQDRQFILSSKKLLLSDSGFYLCAWSPGHRGNTIYFGEGSWLTVV.

The chain recombines TRBV5-1 with TRBJ2-1; 14 bases align to TRBD2. The V gene's germline CDR1 is SGHRS and CDR2 YFSETQ. J lost 9 bases, V lost 3 bases, and 2 bases had no gene match. The CDR3 covers 14 residues. CDR3 sequence: CASSSGTSGGEQFF. CDR3 nucleotides: TGCGCCAGCAGCTCTGGGACTAGCGGGGGTGAGCAGTTCTTC.

The chain combines TRBV14 with TRBJ2-3, with D perhaps matching TRBD2 (5 bases). V lost 3 bases to trimming and J lost 4 bases, with 11 bases between them. The CDR3 has 14 residues. Germline V gene data show CDR1 as SGHDN and CDR2 as FVKESK. Written as DNA, the CDR3 is TGTGCCAGCAGCCAGCGGGCCGGGGCAGATACGCAGTATTTT. Protein: CASSQRAGADTQYF.

The chain combines TRBV30 with TRBJ1-5; no reliable D call. Germline assignment: CDR1 GTSNPN and CDR2 SVGIG (reference sequence). CDR3 size: 16 residues. The V end lost 6 bases, the J end lost 2 bases, and 20 bases lay between the germline ends. In nucleotides, the CDR3 is TGTGCCTGTTCCCGAAGAGGGCTATCAGGCAATCAGCCCCAGCATTTT. Its protein product is CACSRRGLSGNQPQHF.

J is TRBJ1-4 and V is TRBV14; a weak D match, TRBD1 (5 bases). Germline values: CDR1 SGHDN, CDR2 FVKESK. The length of the CDR3 is 16 residues. Trimming pared 4 bases from V and 2 bases from J, leaving 14 bases between. CDR3: CASSPTRGDTNEKLFF. In DNA, the CDR3 is TGTGCCAGCAGCCCGACTCGGGGGGATACTAATGAAAAACTGTTTTTT.